A single sample is the source of the 6 T cell receptor beta chains below, sequenced in a study of beta chain features in type 1 diabetes. The antigens of these receptors remain unknown. Expressed TCRB transcripts were sequenced because the entire RNA isolate underwent reverse transcription. The repertoire was sequenced with immunoSEQ multiplex PCR; TCRdb's copy has only in-frame clones and lacks some. The table lists 100,000 to 150,000 clones, approximately 15% of them singletons. Study-wide points: Shortening of TCRB CDR3s, moderate but significant, appeared in all four CD4+ subsets of Type 1 diabetes patients.

The specimen sequenced was central memory CD4+ T cells from blood. Receptor source: a man between 18 and 29 years old with type 1 diabetes.

This clone was detected many times. The J gene is TRBJ1-2, the V gene TRBV29-1; no reliable D call. The V end was cut by 7 bases, the J end by 1 base, with 16 bases between. Per the germline V gene, CDR1 is SQVTM and CDR2 is ANQGSEA. This CDR3 has 14 amino acids. CDR3 loop: CSAVLGGNNYGYTF. The CDR3 DNA follows: TGCAGCGCCGTCCTCGGCGGCAATAACTATGGCTACACCTTC.

J is TRBJ2-1 and V is TRBV5-6; D unclear. CDR1 is SGHDT and CDR2 is YYEEEE in the germline V gene. The CDR3 is 16 residues long. Trimming took off 1 base at V and 0 bases at J, with 11 bases between the two ends. In DNA, the CDR3 is TGTGCCAGCAGCTTGAGACTGGGCCCCTCCTACAATGAGCAGTTCTTC. As protein: CASSLRLGPSYNEQFF.

The chain uses TRBV28 and TRBJ2-1; D not certain. The CDR3 length is 13 residues. Deletions cut 6 bases from V and 11 bases from J, with 17 bases between. Germline CDR1 is MDHEN and CDR2 is SYDVKM. The CDR3 DNA is TGTGCCAGCAGCGTTGAAGTTCAGCCTCAGCAGTTCTTC. It codes for CASSVEVQPQQFF. The full variable domain, its missing parts supplied by reference TRBV28 and TRBJ2-1, is DVKVTQSSRYLVKRTGEKVFLECVQDMDHENMFWYRQDPGLGLRLIYFSYDVKMKEKGDIPEGYSVSREKKERFSLILESASTNQTSMYLCASSVEVQPQQFFGPGTRLTVL.

This clone has just a few counts. CDR3 nucleotide sequence: TGTGCCAGCCGAATACAGGGTCGGTTAAGCGGGGAGCTGTTTTTT. Amino acids: CASRIQGRLSGELFF. This chain connects TRBV7-2 to TRBJ2-2; D is perhaps TRBD1 (6 bases). Deletions cut 8 bases from V and 7 bases from J, with 20 bases between. CDR1 is SGHTA, CDR2 FQGNSA, per germline. The CDR3 consists of 15 residues.

This clone was counted between two and nine times. The chain's CDR3 is CASSRSPRGSGGGDTQYF. CDR3 sequence (DNA): TGTGCCAGCAGCCGTTCCCCGCGTGGGAGCGGGGGTGGAGATACGCAGTATTTT. The rearrangement links TRBV7-2 to TRBJ2-3; 8 bases line up with TRBD2. Trimming cost V 5 bases and J 5 bases; bases outside gene matches: 18. The CDR3 covers 18 residues. Per germline, CDR1 SGHTA and CDR2 FQGNSA.

The chain has TRBV5-1 and TRBJ1-5; possibly TRBD1 for D (5 bases). The CDR3 covers 15 residues. V dropped 0 bases and J dropped 8 bases, with 15 bases sitting between them. In germline, CDR1 is SGHRS, CDR2 YFSETQ. CDR3 nucleotide sequence: TGCGCCAGCAGCTTGGGGGGCAGCCCCCAGGAGCCCCAGCATTTT. It translates to CASSLGGSPQEPQHF.